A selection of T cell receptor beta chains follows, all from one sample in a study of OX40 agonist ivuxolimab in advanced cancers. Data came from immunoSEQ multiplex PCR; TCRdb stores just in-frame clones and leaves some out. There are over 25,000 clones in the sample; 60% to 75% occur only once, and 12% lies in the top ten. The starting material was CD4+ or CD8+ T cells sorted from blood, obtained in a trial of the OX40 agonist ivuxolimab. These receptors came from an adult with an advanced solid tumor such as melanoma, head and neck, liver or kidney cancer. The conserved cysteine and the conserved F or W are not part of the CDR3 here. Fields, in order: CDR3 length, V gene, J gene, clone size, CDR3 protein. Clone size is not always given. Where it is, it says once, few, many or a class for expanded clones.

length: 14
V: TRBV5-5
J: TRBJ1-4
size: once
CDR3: ASSLVGISSNEKLF

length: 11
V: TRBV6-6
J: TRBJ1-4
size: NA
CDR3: ASRGGVAEKLF

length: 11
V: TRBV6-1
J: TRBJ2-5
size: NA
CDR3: ASSLESVETQY

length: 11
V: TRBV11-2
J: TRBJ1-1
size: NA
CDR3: ASSLVAHTEAF

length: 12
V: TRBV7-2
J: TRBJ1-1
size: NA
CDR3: ASSPRGVDTEAF

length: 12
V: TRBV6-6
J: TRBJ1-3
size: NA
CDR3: ASSSSSSGNTIY

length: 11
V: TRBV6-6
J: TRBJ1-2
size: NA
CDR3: ASSGGTAYGYT

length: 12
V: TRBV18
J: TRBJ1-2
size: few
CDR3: ASSPYTGIYGYT

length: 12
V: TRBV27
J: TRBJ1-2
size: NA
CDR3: ATSPRGLGYGYT

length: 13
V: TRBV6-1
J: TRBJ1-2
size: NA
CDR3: ASSEGDRGYYGYT

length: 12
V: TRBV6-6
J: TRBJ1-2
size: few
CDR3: ASKGTGEGYGYT

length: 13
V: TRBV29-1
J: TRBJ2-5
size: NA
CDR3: SVEGLRGSAETQY

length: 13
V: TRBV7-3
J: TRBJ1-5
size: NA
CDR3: ASSRTGGEGQPQH

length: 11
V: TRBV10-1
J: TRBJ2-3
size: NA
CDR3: ASSGWTTDTQY

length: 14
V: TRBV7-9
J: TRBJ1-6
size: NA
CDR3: ASSLGSGGPYSPLH

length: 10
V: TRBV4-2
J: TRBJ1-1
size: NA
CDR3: ASSQGLGEAF

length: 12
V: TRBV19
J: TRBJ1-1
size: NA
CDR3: ASSIGGLNTEAF

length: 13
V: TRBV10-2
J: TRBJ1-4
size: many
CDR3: ASSRGSATNEKLF

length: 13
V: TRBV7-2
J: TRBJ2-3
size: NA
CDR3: ASSFIRRGTDTQY

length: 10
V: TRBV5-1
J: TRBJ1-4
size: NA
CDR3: ASSADREKLF

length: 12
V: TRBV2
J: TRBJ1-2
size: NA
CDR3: ASSTDRTNYGYT

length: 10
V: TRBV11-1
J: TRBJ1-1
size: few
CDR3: ASSAGTSEAF

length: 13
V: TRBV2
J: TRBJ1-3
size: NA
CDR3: ASSGDGSSGNTIY

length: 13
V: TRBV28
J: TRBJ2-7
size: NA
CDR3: ASSSLGQSSYEQY

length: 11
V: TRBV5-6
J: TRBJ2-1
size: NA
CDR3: ASGASFRNEQF